This is a list of T cell receptor beta chains from one sample in a study of blood T cells in healthy people across ages. One entry per CDR3 protein, called by TCRdb with MiXCR from the 5' RACE reads. The repertoire has about 1.8 million distinct CDR3 sequences, approximately 50% of them found once; the top ten carry roughly 2%. Input material: blood. Receptor source: a woman aged 40-49 years in good health. Each CDR3 is given with its conserved first and last residue. D genes are given only for firm matches. Not all rows give a size; the values are once, few, many and, for expanded clones, a class.

cdr3_nt | cdr3_aa | clone_size | v_call | d_call | j_call
TGCGCCAGCAGCTATGATAACTTTCGGGGAGATACGCAGTATTTT | CASSYDNFRGDTQYF | - | TRBV5-1 | - | TRBJ2-3
TGCGCCAGCAGCATGCAGGGTGGGGAACACGAGCAGTACTTC | CASSMQGGEHEQYF | - | TRBV5-1 | - | TRBJ2-7
TGTGCCAGCAGCCTACCTGGACAGCTGGAGACCCAGTACTTC | CASSLPGQLETQYF | - | TRBV6-5 | - | TRBJ2-5
TGCAGTGCTCCCTCACGCGGGAACACAGATACGCAGTATTTT | CSAPSRGNTDTQYF | few | TRBV20-1 | - | TRBJ2-3
TGTGCCAGCAGCTTAGATCCTGGGACAGGGGTCACAGATACGCAGTATTTT | CASSLDPGTGVTDTQYF | - | TRBV7-2 | TRBD1 | TRBJ2-3
TGCAGTGCGGGGACAGGGTTCAATCAGCCCCAGCATTTT | CSAGTGFNQPQHF | - | TRBV20-1 | TRBD1 | TRBJ1-5
TGTGCCAGTGCCAACCAAGAGACCCAGTACTTC | CASANQETQYF | few | TRBV5-5 | - | TRBJ2-5
TGTGCCACCCTAGCGGGGGGGCTGACAGATACGCAGTATTTT | CATLAGGLTDTQYF | - | TRBV28 | TRBD2 | TRBJ2-3
TGTGCCAGCAGCCAAGAAATAAACTATGGCTACACCTTC | CASSQEINYGYTF | few | TRBV4-2 | - | TRBJ1-2
TGTGCCAGCAGATCCCCCCGACAGGGCTCCTACGAGCAGTACTTC | CASRSPRQGSYEQYF | - | TRBV7-2 | TRBD1 | TRBJ2-7
TGTGCCAGCAGTGAAGCATGGGATGGAGACAGATACCTAGCCAAAAACATTCAGTACTTC | CASSEAWDGDRYLAKNIQYF | - | TRBV6-1 | - | TRBJ2-4
TGTGCCAGCAGCTTTGAGGGGGCCAGCAATCAGCCCCAGCATTTT | CASSFEGASNQPQHF | few | TRBV5-1 | TRBD1 | TRBJ1-5
TGTGCCAGCAGCTTACGACGGGGAGGGGGGGGGACCCAGTACTTC | CASSLRRGGGGTQYF | many | TRBV7-2 | - | TRBJ2-5
TGCAGTGCTAGACCGACTCTGACAGAGGGACAGAAGAACTATGGCTACACCTTC | CSARPTLTEGQKNYGYTF | - | TRBV20-1 | TRBD1 | TRBJ1-2
TGCGCCAGCAGCCAGAAGGGGGTGGTTCAAGAGACCCAGTACTTC | CASSQKGVVQETQYF | - | TRBV4-1 | - | TRBJ2-5
TGTGCCAGCAGTGATAGGCCTGTGATAGGACAGGGCCTCGAGAACACTGAAGCTTTCTTT | CASSDRPVIGQGLENTEAFF | - | TRBV25-1 | TRBD1 | TRBJ1-1
TGCAGCGTTGCCTCGAGGACTAGACTCTACAATGAGCAGTTCTTC | CSVASRTRLYNEQFF | few | TRBV29-1 | TRBD2 | TRBJ2-1
TGTGCCAGCAGTTACGACGTGGGAGAAGGGCAGTTCTTC | CASSYDVGEGQFF | once | TRBV6-5 | - | TRBJ2-1
TGTGCCAGCAGTGGTTACAGGGGAGGTGAAAAACTGTTTTTT | CASSGYRGGEKLFF | - | TRBV25-1 | TRBD1 | TRBJ1-4
TGTGCCAGCAGGTATAACAGGGGCGAGCAGTACTTC | CASRYNRGEQYF | - | TRBV12-3/TRBV12-4 | TRBD1 | TRBJ2-7
TGTGCCAGCATGCAGGCCGACGGGGGGAGCACAGATACGCAGTATTTT | CASMQADGGSTDTQYF | - | TRBV7-6 | TRBD2 | TRBJ2-3
TGTGTCAGCAGCATACAGGGGAGGTCCGATACGCAGTATTTT | CVSSIQGRSDTQYF | - | TRBV7-2 | - | TRBJ2-3
TGCGCCAGCAGCCAATTCTATGGGCTAGTGGGGGCCCGGGGGGCCAACGTCCTGACTTTC | CASSQFYGLVGARGANVLTF | - | TRBV4-3 | - | TRBJ2-6
TGTGCCAGCAGTAACGAGGGGACAGGGGGCTATGGCTACACCTTC | CASSNEGTGGYGYTF | once | TRBV28 | TRBD1 | TRBJ1-2
TGTGCCAGCAGCTTAGGCTTGGGCGAAACTAGCACAGATACGCAGTATTTT | CASSLGLGETSTDTQYF | - | TRBV11-2 | - | TRBJ2-3
TGTGCCAGCAGTCCCGGGCCGACGAATGAAAAACTGTTTTTT | CASSPGPTNEKLFF | - | TRBV5-1 | - | TRBJ1-4
TGCAGCGTTGAAGATCACAGAAAAGAGACCCAGTACTTC | CSVEDHRKETQYF | many | TRBV29-1 | - | TRBJ2-5
TGTGCCAGCAGTCTACACCAGGGACTAGCGGGGGTATACAATGAGCAGTTCTTC | CASSLHQGLAGVYNEQFF | few | TRBV27 | TRBD2 | TRBJ2-1
TGTGCCAGCAGTACCGGACAGGCTGTGAGCTCCTACGAGCAGTACTTC | CASSTGQAVSSYEQYF | few | TRBV28 | TRBD1 | TRBJ2-7
TGCGCCAGCAGCTTGGATGTACAGGGAACCCCCTATGGCTACACCTTC | CASSLDVQGTPYGYTF | - | TRBV5-1 | - | TRBJ1-2
TGCGCCAGCAGCCAAGATGCTTCCAACCAAGAGACCCAGTACTTC | CASSQDASNQETQYF | - | TRBV4-3 | - | TRBJ2-5
TGCAGTGCCCCACTGGGAGGGAGGTCCTACAATGAGCAGTTCTTC | CSAPLGGRSYNEQFF | once | TRBV20-1 | TRBD2 | TRBJ2-1
TGTGCCAGCAGTAGACAGGGACCAGATACGCAGTATTTT | CASSRQGPDTQYF | many | TRBV27 | TRBD1 | TRBJ2-3
TGTGCCAGCAGTTTATCGCCCATACCTACAACACCCCTCCACTTT | CASSLSPIPTTPLHF | - | TRBV28 | - | TRBJ1-6
TGTGCCAGCAGTTACTCTCGCCGCGGGACCGCCTACGAGCAGTACTTC | CASSYSRRGTAYEQYF | - | TRBV6-5 | - | TRBJ2-7
TGTGCCAGCAGCCATGAGCGGGCCAATGAGCAGTTCTTC | CASSHERANEQFF | - | TRBV4-2 | - | TRBJ2-1
TGTGCCAGCAGCTTAGAAGTTCGGACAGTTCCTCAGTTCTTC | CASSLEVRTVPQFF | - | TRBV7-9 | - | TRBJ2-1
TGTGCCAGCAGCCGTGGGATGGGGGATCAGCCCCAGCATTTT | CASSRGMGDQPQHF | - | TRBV7-2 | - | TRBJ1-5
TGCAGTGCTAAGATTCAGGTGAACACTGAAGCTTTCTTT | CSAKIQVNTEAFF | - | TRBV20-1 | - | TRBJ1-1
TGTGCCAGCAGATACTCAGGGAGTAGGGTTGAAAAACTGTTTTTT | CASRYSGSRVEKLFF | - | TRBV28 | - | TRBJ1-4
TGTGCCACCAGTGATTTGCCGCGGGGGGGCGGGGAGCAGTACTTC | CATSDLPRGGGEQYF | once | TRBV24-1 | TRBD2 | TRBJ2-5
TGCGCCAGCAGCCAAGATGGGGTAGCGGGGGCAAAAGATACGCAGTATTTT | CASSQDGVAGAKDTQYF | - | TRBV4-3 | TRBD2 | TRBJ2-3
TGCAGTGCTAGTGCAGGGTACAATGAGCAGTACTTC | CSASAGYNEQYF | - | TRBV20-1 | - | TRBJ2-7
TGTGCCAGCAGCCAAGGAGGCCCCCAGGACACTGAAGCTTTCTTT | CASSQGGPQDTEAFF | - | TRBV4-2 | - | TRBJ1-1
TGTGCCAGCAAAAGGGACAGGGGCCAAGAGACCCAGTACTTC | CASKRDRGQETQYF | - | TRBV2 | TRBD1 | TRBJ2-5
TGTGCCAGCAGCTTATCGCTGACCCAGAGCTCCCACGAGCAGTACTTC | CASSLSLTQSSHEQYF | few | TRBV7-9 | - | TRBJ2-7
TGTGCCGGCAGTCAAAGGGGCGGGAGACTTAACAATGAGCAGTTCTTC | CAGSQRGGRLNNEQFF | - | TRBV6-1 | TRBD2 | TRBJ2-1
TGCGCCAGCAGCTTGGTGGGGACGGTGAACACTGAAGCTTTCTTT | CASSLVGTVNTEAFF | - | TRBV5-1 | - | TRBJ1-1
TGTGCCAGCAGCTTAAAGCCCACGGCTAGTTCCACCGGGGAGCTGTTTTTT | CASSLKPTASSTGELFF | - | TRBV7-3 | - | TRBJ2-2
TGTGCCAGCAGCGCCCGACTAGCGGGGGGTAGCACAGATACGCAGTATTTT | CASSARLAGGSTDTQYF | - | TRBV7-2 | TRBD2 | TRBJ2-3
TGCAGCGTTGAAGAAGGGGGGGGGTTCTACAATGAGCAGTACTTC | CSVEEGGGFYNEQYF | - | TRBV29-1 | - | TRBJ2-5
TGTGCCAGCAGTTCTCACTATGGCTACACCTTC | CASSSHYGYTF | - | TRBV6-2/TRBV6-3 | - | TRBJ1-2
TGTGCCAGCAGCCCTCTCGGACAGCCACGGACTAGCGGGGGCACAGATACGCAGTATTTT | CASSPLGQPRTSGGTDTQYF | - | TRBV5-6 | TRBD2 | TRBJ2-3
TGCAGCGGTGACGCAGGGGGCGCGGGCTACACCTTC | CSGDAGGAGYTF | few | TRBV29-1 | TRBD1 | TRBJ1-2
TGTGCCAGCAGTCCGGACAGGGGGCTCTCACCCCTCCACTTT | CASSPDRGLSPLHF | few | TRBV3-1 | TRBD1 | TRBJ1-6